The 16 T cell receptor beta chains presented below share a single source sample, sequenced in a study of PD-1 blockade in classical Hodgkin lymphoma (dated by TCRdb to 2019 to 2021). Library preparation employed the immunoSEQ multiplex PCR assay. The table was pulled from immuneACCESS by TCRdb, which kept in-frame rearrangements only. Such tables lose some clones; where checked, under half of the loss comes from unresolved V genes, and the rest has no known cause. The table for this sample lists nearly 25,000 clones; roughly 80% of them were counted only once. The ten biggest clones cover approximately 6.7% of the sample. Sample time point, as interpreted from the label and publication: cycle 1 day 1 (C1D1), immediately before nivolumab initiation. Every trial patient had relapsed after autologous stem cell transplantation, and cohorts A, B and C differed in prior brentuximab vedotin exposure. Here the sequenced sample was peripheral blood mononuclear cells (PBMCs), taken at baseline. All receptors come from a human donor with classical Hodgkin lymphoma.

The J gene is TRBJ1-2, the V gene TRBV6-4, with no clear D. The germline gives CDR1 MRHNA, CDR2 SNTAGT. This CDR3 is built from 12 residues. V lost 2 bases and J 7 bases, leaving 8 bases between the germline ends. The CDR3 is CASSDPIVGYTF. The DNA of the CDR3 is TGTGCCAGCAGTGACCCCATCGTTGGCTACACCTTC.

The chain has TRBV27 and TRBJ2-7; a possible D gene is TRBD2 (6 bases). Germline lookup yields CDR1 MNHEY and CDR2 SMNVEV (reference sequence). The CDR3 extends over 13 amino acids. Trimming took off 4 bases at V and 1 base at J, with 8 bases between the two ends. DNA for the CDR3: TGTGCCAGCAGTTCGACTAGGTCCTACGAGCAGTACTTC. Protein product: CASSSTRSYEQYF.

CDR3 DNA: TGTGCCTCGAGCCGGGACCCCGGGGGAGATAATTCACCCCTCCACTTT. It is translated as CASSRDPGGDNSPLHF. V is TRBV30 and J is TRBJ1-6; a possible D gene is TRBD1 (5 bases). V was trimmed by 7 bases and J by 5 bases, leaving 21 bases between them. Germline loops: CDR1 GTSNPN, CDR2 SVGIG (reference sequence). This CDR3 is 16 amino acids long.

The chain links TRBV6-5 to TRBJ1-1, with TRBD1 matching 8 bases. V lost 6 bases and J lost 8; bases outside the gene matches: 14. The length of the CDR3 is 15 residues. CDR1 is MNHEY, CDR2 SVGAGI, per germline. CDR3 in amino acids: CASSPPSSGGSEAFF. The DNA for the CDR3 is TGTGCCAGCAGCCCTCCCTCATCAGGGGGCAGCGAAGCTTTCTTT.

This clone was observed a single time. The rearrangement uses TRBV5-4 and TRBJ2-7; D perhaps matches TRBD2 (6 bases). Germline V CDR1 and CDR2: SGHNT, YYREEE (reference sequence). V was trimmed by 5 bases and J by 0 bases, leaving 15 bases between them. The CDR3 runs 15 residues. CDR3 sequence (DNA): TGTGCCAGCAGGGCCGGGACTTTGAGCTCCTACGAGCAGTACTTC. This translates into CASRAGTLSSYEQYF.

By sample share, this clone is medium-sized. This rearrangement joins TRBV2 to TRBJ2-7, with no clear D. Per germline, CDR1 SNHLY and CDR2 FYNNEI. This CDR3 is built from 15 residues. Deletions cut 5 bases from V and 4 bases from J, with 18 bases between. Here the CDR3 reads CASSTRPPSAYEQYF. The CDR3 DNA reads as TGTGCCAGCAGTACGAGGCCCCCGTCGGCATACGAGCAGTACTTC.

The rearrangement uses TRBV7-9 and TRBJ1-2; weak D call: TRBD1 (5 bases). From germline, CDR1 is SEHNR and CDR2 FQNEAQ (reference sequence). CDR3 size: 15 residues. The V gene lost 1 base and the J gene lost 4 bases, with 13 bases spanning the gap. CDR3 DNA: TGTGCCAGCAGCTTAGGAGCGGGGGAAACCTATGGCTACACCTTC. It codes for CASSLGAGETYGYTF. Together with reference TRBV7-9 and TRBJ1-2, the CDR3 gives the full variable domain: DTGVSQNPRHKITKRGQNVTFRCDPISEHNRLYWYRQTLGQGPEFLTYFQNEAQLEKSRLLSDRFSAERPKGSFSTLEIQRTEQGDSAMYLCASSLGAGETYGYTFGSGTRLTVV.

This clone was counted a few times. This chain links TRBV19 with TRBJ1-5, with 7 nucleotides matching TRBD1. This CDR3 contains 15 residues. CDR1 LNHDA and CDR2 SQIVND come from the germline V gene (reference sequence). Unmatched junction bases numbered 7, after V lost 8 bases and J lost 0 bases. CDR3 sequence: CASQTGPNSNQPQHF. CDR3 in DNA: TGTGCCAGTCAGACAGGGCCTAATAGCAATCAGCCCCAGCATTTT.

V gene TRBV7-9 combines with J gene TRBJ1-5, with TRBD1 matching 8 bases. The V and J ends lost 5 bases and 2 bases, in that order; junction bases with no gene match: 14. The CDR3 spans 18 residues. From germline, CDR1 is SEHNR and CDR2 FQNEAQ (reference sequence). This CDR3 is CASSGPGQGKGRNQPQHF. The CDR3 region has the DNA TGTGCCAGCAGCGGCCCCGGACAGGGCAAAGGGCGCAATCAGCCCCAGCATTTT.

The chain is built from TRBV14 and TRBJ2-7, with 9 bases that match TRBD1. Losses at the gene ends were 4 bases for V and 5 bases for J; bases not matched to a gene: 3. The CDR3 extends over 13 amino acids. Germline loops: CDR1 SGHDN, CDR2 FVKESK. CDR3 in DNA: TGTGCCAGCAGCCCGGGACAGGGTGACGAGCAGTACTTC. Translating it yields CASSPGQGDEQYF.

CDR3 DNA: TGTGCCAGGCCGGGAACAGAGGTTGCGGGGACTGAAGCTTTCTTT. This codes for CARPGTEVAGTEAFF. The chain uses TRBV19 and TRBJ1-1; unclear D gene. V was trimmed by 9 bases and J by 5 bases, leaving 22 bases between them. This CDR3 is 15 amino acids long. Germline CDR1 LNHDA, CDR2 SQIVND (reference sequence).

The chain is built from TRBV7-2 and TRBJ1-1; D is unclear. Germline assignment: CDR1 SGHTA and CDR2 FQGNSA. This CDR3 contains 15 residues. V was shortened by 1 base and J by 4 bases, with 13 bases between the two germline ends. CDR3: CASSLVWRGGTEAFF. The CDR3, as DNA: TGTGCCAGCAGCTTAGTTTGGCGCGGTGGCACTGAAGCTTTCTTT.

This sequence joins TRBV28 and TRBJ2-3; D may be TRBD2 (5 bases). The length of the CDR3 is 15 residues. Germline values: CDR1 MDHEN, CDR2 SYDVKM. V was pared by 6 bases and J by 6 bases, with 19 bases between. Written as DNA, the CDR3 is TGTGCCAGCAGACGCGGGCCCGTGTTACAGGATACGCAGTATTTT. It is translated as CASRRGPVLQDTQYF. The variable domain in full, completed from reference TRBV28 and TRBJ2-3, reads DVKVTQSSRYLVKRTGEKVFLECVQDMDHENMFWYRQDPGLGLRLIYFSYDVKMKEKGDIPEGYSVSREKKERFSLILESASTNQTSMYLCASRRGPVLQDTQYFGPGTRLTVL.

The V call is TRBV15, the J call TRBJ2-5; 8 bases agree with TRBD1. The V gene end was trimmed by 2 bases and the J gene end by 5 bases; junction bases not matched to a gene: 10. The germline CDR1 and CDR2 sequences are LNHNV and YYDKDF (reference sequence). The CDR3 totals 16 residues. The CDR3: CATSRQSAGGAETQYF. The CDR3 DNA reads TGTGCCACCAGCAGACAATCGGCAGGGGGCGCGGAGACCCAGTACTTC.

The J gene is TRBJ1-4, the V gene TRBV4-3; a weak D match, TRBD1 (6 bases). This CDR3 spans 16 amino acids. With 0 bases removed from V and 7 bases from J, the gap between germline ends came to 15 bases. Germline V gene data show CDR1 as LGHNA and CDR2 as YSLEER. This CDR3 reads CASSQDAGAPGEKLFF. The DNA of the CDR3 is TGCGCCAGCAGCCAAGATGCGGGGGCCCCTGGTGAAAAACTGTTTTTT.

The gene calls are TRBV7-3 and TRBJ2-2; 7 bases match TRBD1. V was clipped by 1 base and J by 0 bases; unmatched bases: 2. This CDR3 has 16 residues. Germline V CDR1 and CDR2: SGHTA, FQGTGA. In DNA, the CDR3 is TGTGCCAGCAGCTTAATTAGGGGGCCGAACACCGGGGAGCTGTTTTTT. Translated, it gives CASSLIRGPNTGELFF.